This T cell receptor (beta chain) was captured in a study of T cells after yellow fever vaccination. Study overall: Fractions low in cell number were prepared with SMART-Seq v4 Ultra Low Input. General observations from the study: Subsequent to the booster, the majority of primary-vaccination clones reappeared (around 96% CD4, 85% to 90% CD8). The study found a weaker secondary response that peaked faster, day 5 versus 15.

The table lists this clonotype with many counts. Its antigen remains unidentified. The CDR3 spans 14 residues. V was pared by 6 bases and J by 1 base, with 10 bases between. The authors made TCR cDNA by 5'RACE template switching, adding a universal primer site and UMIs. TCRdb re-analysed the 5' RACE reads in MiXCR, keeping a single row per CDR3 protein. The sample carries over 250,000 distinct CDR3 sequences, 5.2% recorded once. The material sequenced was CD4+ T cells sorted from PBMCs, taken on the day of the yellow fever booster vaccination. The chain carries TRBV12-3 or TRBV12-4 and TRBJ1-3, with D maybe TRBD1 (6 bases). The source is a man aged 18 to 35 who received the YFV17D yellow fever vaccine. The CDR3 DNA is TGTGCCAGCAGCCTCAGGGGTTCTGGAAACACCATATATTTT. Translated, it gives CASSLRGSGNTIYF.